A single sample is the source of the 4 T cell receptor beta chains below, sequenced in a study of CD8 T cells in ankylosing spondylitis. Via MiXCR, TCRdb re-called the 5' RACE reads, giving one row per CDR3 protein. The repertoire holds roughly 230,000 distinct CDR3 sequences, 15% to 20% seen once, with 25% to 40% in the top ten. Sequenced: blood, either unsorted or a sorted T cell fraction (not recorded which). The receptors here all came from a male donor with ankylosing spondylitis or in good health (not recorded which).

This clonotype was picked up a small number of times. The chain carries TRBV7-8 and TRBJ2-1; 16 bases fit TRBD2. The junction had 6 bases not matched to a gene; V was cut back by 4 bases and J by 3 bases. Per the germline V gene, CDR1 is SGHVS and CDR2 is FQNEAQ. The CDR3 spans 18 residues. CDR3 DNA sequence: TGTGCCAGCAGCTCCGGGACTAGCGGGAGGGCCGACTACAATGAGCAGTTCTTC. The encoded protein is CASSSGTSGRADYNEQFF.

This clonotype was found many times. The J gene is TRBJ2-7, the V gene TRBV29-1; maybe TRBD1 (5 bases). V was clipped by 3 bases and J by 6 bases, with 6 bases between them. Per the germline V gene, CDR1 is SQVTM and CDR2 is ANQGSEA. CDR3 length equals 10 residues. DNA for the CDR3: TGCAGCGTTGATACAGGCGAGCAGTACTTC. Translating gives CSVDTGEQYF.

This clonotype was detected many times. The chain carries TRBV6-1 and TRBJ2-3; TRBD1 matches 11 bases. Trimming took 5 bases from V and 2 from J; bases not matched to a gene: 6. The germline V gene encodes CDR1 MNHNS and CDR2 SASEGT. The CDR3 runs 16 residues. CDR3 in amino acids: CASSPRDRGITDTQYF. The DNA for the CDR3 is TGTGCCAGCAGTCCCCGGGACAGGGGGATCACAGATACGCAGTATTTT.

This clonotype was observed a handful of times. The CDR3 coding sequence is TGCGCCAGCAGACGATTTGACAGGGCCCACGAGCAGTACTTC. It yields the protein CASRRFDRAHEQYF. The rearrangement uses TRBV4-1 and TRBJ2-7; 7 nucleotides agree with TRBD1. The CDR3 spans 14 residues. From germline, CDR1 is MGHRA and CDR2 YSYEKL. The J segment lost 5 bases and the V segment lost 6 bases, leaving 10 bases of the junction unmatched.